Below, 4 T cell receptor beta chains from the same sample are listed, as sequenced in a study of blood T cell repertoires in COVID-19. Sequenced by immunoSEQ multiplex PCR; TCRdb stores in-frame clones only, minus some. The table shows about 88,000 clones, with about 90% occurring only once. The sample was peripheral blood. The origin of the receptors is a man between 18 and 35 years old with COVID-19, enrolled during active disease.

V usage is TRBV28 and J usage is TRBJ1-1; D call uncertain. V was cut by 1 base and J by 11 bases, with 8 bases left in between. This CDR3 has 11 amino acids. CDR1 is MDHEN and CDR2 is SYDVKM in the germline V gene. The CDR3 protein is CASSLSTEAFF. In DNA, the CDR3 is TGTGCCAGCAGTTTATCGACGGAGGCTTTCTTT.

The chain is built from TRBV5-1 and TRBJ1-6; D is ambiguous. Per germline, CDR1 SGHRS and CDR2 YFSETQ. The length of the CDR3 is 16 residues. V lost 0 bases to trimming and J lost 0 bases, with 7 bases between them. In nucleotides, the CDR3 is TGCGCCAGCAGCTTGGAACCGAGCTCCTATAATTCACCCCTCCACTTT. It translates to CASSLEPSSYNSPLHF.

V usage is TRBV18 and J usage is TRBJ1-1; D ambiguous. Trimming pared 2 bases from V and 3 bases from J, leaving 7 bases between. This CDR3 has 13 residues. CDR1 is KGHSH, CDR2 LQKENI, per germline. The CDR3 loop reads CASSPVYDTEAFF. The CDR3 DNA is TGTGCCAGCTCACCAGTTTATGACACTGAAGCTTTCTTT.

This clone is a singleton in its sample. V is TRBV7-2 and J is TRBJ2-7; tentatively, D is TRBD2 (6 bases). The CDR3 consists of 17 residues. The germline V and J ends were trimmed by 0 bases and 0 bases, with 15 bases remaining between them. In germline, CDR1 is SGHTA, CDR2 FQGNSA. DNA of the CDR3: TGTGCCAGCAGCTTAGCCGGGACTTCGCGCACCTCCTACGAGCAGTACTTC. Translated: CASSLAGTSRTSYEQYF.